This T cell receptor (beta chain) was retrieved from a study of blood T cells in healthy people across ages. The table lists this clonotype with a few counts. Its matching antigen is unknown. Points from the study as a whole: The percentage of naive T cells correlated strongly with TCR beta diversity.

This CDR3 is built from 18 residues. Germline V lookup: CDR1 SQVTM, CDR2 ANQGSEA. V was cut by 6 bases and J by 3 bases, with 30 bases left in between. A J-beta primer mix and a sample-barcoded 5' primer were used in a second PCR of about 7 to 12 cycles. TCRdb re-derived calls from the 5' RACE reads in MiXCR, one entry per CDR3 protein. The table shows about 800,000 distinct CDR3 sequences, with 20% to 30% occurring only once. The data also belong to a second study, concerning T cells of mothers and their children. Per that study: With the M1S primer of the second PCR, sample barcodes and 2-4 random nucleotides were added. Each child contributed some 3 million TCR beta CDR3 reads, while each mother contributed over 9.5 million.

The sequencing input was blood. The clonotype comes from a boy between 10 and 17 years old in good health. This chain joins TRBV29-1 and TRBJ2-7, with a tentative D call TRBD1 (5 bases). Here the CDR3 DNA reads TGCAGCGTCGAGATCATGACAGTTCAGCCCCCGGTCGGCTACGAGCAGTACTTC. The encoded protein is CSVEIMTVQPPVGYEQYF.